The 18 T cell receptor beta chains presented below share a single source sample, sequenced in a study of T cell repertoires in cytomegalovirus infection. These receptors have no known antigen. MiXCR was run by TCRdb on the reads, yielding one entry per CDR3 protein. The repertoire includes 650,000 to 900,000 distinct CDR3 sequences, over 25% of them detected once, and around 11% sits in the top ten. Sequencing was performed on cultured CD8+ T cells from PBMCs, taken from culture after CMV antigen stimulation. These receptors all stem from a human donor in good health (CMV status not recorded). Some clones in this sample may be carry-over from other donors' samples.

This clonotype has ten or more counts. V is TRBV7-6 and J is TRBJ2-1, with D perhaps TRBD2 (5 bases). Germline values: CDR1 SGHVS, CDR2 FNYEAQ. Deletions cut 4 bases from V and 0 bases from J, with 10 bases between. The CDR3 is 15 amino acids. CDR3 in DNA: TGTGCCAGCAGCTCAGGACTGCTCTCCTACAATGAGCAGTTCTTC. Protein: CASSSGLLSYNEQFF.

This clonotype was observed a handful of times. This sequence joins TRBV6-1 and TRBJ2-5; D tentatively fits TRBD1 or TRBD2 (5 bases each). Germline CDR1 MNHNS, CDR2 SASEGT. This CDR3 has 13 amino acids. Trimming took 8 bases from V and 4 from J, leaving 14 bases between them. CDR3 region: CASVKRGPETQYF. CDR3 in DNA: TGTGCCAGCGTCAAGAGGGGTCCAGAGACCCAGTACTTC.

This clonotype was recorded many times. This chain uses TRBV7-2 with TRBJ2-3, with D uncertain. The CDR3 loop spans 15 amino acids. CDR1 is SGHTA, CDR2 FQGNSA, per germline. The V gene lost 3 bases and the J gene lost 1 base, with 11 bases spanning the gap. The chain's CDR3 is CASSFDTGGTDTQYF. DNA of the CDR3: TGTGCCAGCAGCTTCGACACGGGTGGCACAGATACGCAGTATTTT.

This clonotype was found many times. The rearrangement uses TRBV5-4 and TRBJ1-6; D not certain. The V and J ends lost 2 bases and 9 bases respectively, with 6 bases between them. The CDR3 consists of 12 residues. CDR1 is SGHNT and CDR2 is YYREEE in the germline V gene (reference sequence). The DNA of the CDR3 is TGTGCCAGCAGCTTAGGCAGTTCACCCCTCCACTTT. Encoded protein: CASSLGSSPLHF.

This clonotype was found a few times. The J gene is TRBJ2-3, the V gene TRBV6-6, with 10 bases that match TRBD1. This CDR3 is 14 amino acids long. CDR1 and CDR2 (germline): MNHNY, SVGAGI (reference sequence). Trimming at V came to 5 bases and at J to 9 bases, leaving 8 bases not matched to a gene. Written as DNA, the CDR3 is TGTGCCAGCAGTATCCGGGACAGGGGATCCACGCAGTATTTT. Amino acid sequence: CASSIRDRGSTQYF.

This clonotype was detected only a few times. The chain uses TRBV15 and TRBJ1-5, with D tentatively TRBD1 (6 bases). The CDR3 is 14 residues long. Per the germline V gene, CDR1 is LNHNV and CDR2 is YYDKDF (reference sequence). V shed 4 bases and J shed 2 bases, with 9 bases lying between them. DNA of the CDR3: TGTGCCACCAGCAAGGGGGGTGGCAATCAGCCCCAGCATTTT. Residues: CATSKGGGNQPQHF.

The chain joins TRBV28 to TRBJ2-4, with D perhaps TRBD1 (6 bases). Trimming cost V 4 bases and J 0 bases, with 10 bases left between them. In germline, CDR1 is MDHEN, CDR2 SYDVKM. The CDR3 length is 15 residues. The CDR3 DNA reads as TGTGCCAGCAGTTCTCGCAGGGGAGCCAAAAACATTCAGTACTTC. Translation gives CASSSRRGAKNIQYF.

This clonotype appeared a few times. This chain uses TRBV27 with TRBJ1-1; possibly TRBD1 for D (6 bases). The germline CDR1 and CDR2 sequences are MNHEY and SMNVEV (reference sequence). The CDR3 is made up of 15 amino acids. Trimming pared 7 bases from V and 4 bases from J, leaving 19 bases between. Here the CDR3 reads CASTLSNRAGTEAFF. CDR3 DNA sequence: TGTGCCAGCACCCTAAGCAACAGGGCGGGCACTGAAGCTTTCTTT.

This clonotype has more than one count but fewer than ten. Here the CDR3 DNA reads TGTGCCAGCAGCCCCCCGGAGAAAAGCTCCTACAATGAGCAGTTCTTC. Translated, it gives CASSPPEKSSYNEQFF. J is TRBJ2-1 and V is TRBV5-8; D not resolved. Germline V CDR1 and CDR2: SGHTS, YDEGEE. Trimming stripped 4 bases from V and 0 bases from J, with 14 bases between. The CDR3 length is 16 residues.

The chain recombines TRBV19 with TRBJ2-5, with unresolved D. Trimming removed 3 bases at V and 5 bases at J, with 13 bases between. CDR1 is LNHDA and CDR2 is SQIVND in the germline V gene (reference sequence). The CDR3 consists of 14 residues. The CDR3 nucleotides are TGTGCCAGTAGTATCGGCCCACCTCGGGAGACCCAGTACTTC. Encoded protein: CASSIGPPRETQYF.

The gene calls are TRBV6-1 and TRBJ1-5; 8 nucleotides line up with TRBD1. Per the germline V gene, CDR1 is MNHNS and CDR2 is SASEGT. V gave up 2 bases and J gave up 5 bases; unmatched junction bases: 5. The CDR3 has 15 residues. The CDR3: CASSESGGKDQPQHF. The CDR3 DNA reads as TGTGCCAGCAGTGAATCAGGGGGCAAGGATCAGCCCCAGCATTTT.

V is TRBV11-3 and J is TRBJ2-3; D gene uncertain. Trimming removed 3 bases at V and 5 bases at J, with 15 bases between. The CDR3 contains 15 residues. The germline V gene has CDR1 SGHNT and CDR2 YENEEA. The CDR3: CASSFGRYSQDTQYF. In DNA, the CDR3 is TGTGCCAGCAGCTTCGGCCGGTACTCCCAAGATACGCAGTATTTT.

The chain combines TRBV7-6 with TRBJ1-3; D is undetermined. V was pared by 5 bases and J by 4 bases, with 21 bases between. The CDR3 runs to 17 residues. The germline V gene encodes CDR1 SGHVS and CDR2 FNYEAQ. CDR3 bases: TGTGCCAGCAGCCCGGTCGCGGATACGGTTTGGGGAAACACCATATATTTT. Translation: CASSPVADTVWGNTIYF.

Notes on this clonotype: Since a much larger clone is just one base distant, this may be a read error. This chain uses TRBV19 with TRBJ2-3; the D gene is possibly TRBD2 (6 bases). Germline CDR1 is LNHDA and CDR2 is SQIVND (reference sequence). This CDR3 region has 16 residues. Trimming pared 9 bases from V and 1 base from J, leaving 20 bases between. This chain's CDR3 is CARSRRLGRGTDTQYF. The CDR3 DNA follows: TGTGCCAGAAGTCGACGACTAGGGCGGGGCACAGATACGCAGTATTTT.

This clonotype was picked up a small number of times. The chain joins TRBV6-1 to TRBJ2-1, with TRBD1 matching 12 bases. The CDR3 runs to 15 residues. V was pared by 6 bases and J by 6 bases, with 6 bases of the junction left unmatched. Germline CDR1 MNHNS, CDR2 SASEGT. CDR3 region: CASSRDRGQGNEQFF. CDR3 nucleotides: TGTGCCAGCAGCAGGGACAGGGGGCAAGGCAATGAGCAGTTCTTC.

This rearrangement joins TRBV7-6 to TRBJ1-2; 8 bases align to TRBD1. The CDR3 has 16 residues. CDR1 is SGHVS, CDR2 FNYEAQ, per germline. Unmatched junction bases numbered 12, after V lost 8 bases and J lost 1 base. CDR3 residues: CASGPPTGDLNYGYTF. DNA of the CDR3: TGTGCCAGCGGGCCCCCGACAGGGGATCTTAACTATGGCTACACCTTC.

This clonotype was seen more than once but under ten times. The chain recombines TRBV6-6 with TRBJ2-7; 10 nucleotides line up with TRBD1. Per the germline V gene, CDR1 is MNHNY and CDR2 is SVGAGI (reference sequence). V shed 6 bases and J 5 bases; nucleotides not matched to a gene: 4. The length of the CDR3 is 13 residues. This CDR3 is CASRRDRGHEQYF. The DNA for the CDR3 is TGTGCCAGCAGGAGGGACAGGGGACACGAGCAGTACTTC.

The chain is built from TRBV7-9 and TRBJ2-1, with 8 nucleotides matching TRBD2. The ends lost 6 bases at V and 2 bases at J; junction bases unmatched: 3. The CDR3 runs to 14 residues. Germline CDR1 and CDR2: SEHNR and FQNEAQ (reference sequence). The CDR3 sequence: CASRPGGAYNEQFF. The CDR3, as DNA: TGTGCCAGCAGGCCGGGGGGGGCCTACAATGAGCAGTTCTTC.